Below are 26 T cell receptor beta chains sequenced from a single sample in a study of T cell responses to AZD1222 COVID-19 vaccine (dated by TCRdb to about 2021). Library preparation used the immunoSEQ multiplex PCR assay. TCRdb limited this immuneACCESS table to in-frame rearrangements with V and J called. A share of clones is missing; checked studies link under half to unresolved V genes, and the rest is unexplained. This sample has around 110,000 clones in its table, and 92% of those were observed once. The top ten constitute approximately 9.3% of the sample. The time point tag for this specimen amounts to: about 28 days (+/-7) after the second vaccine dose. The sample here was peripheral blood, taken 28 days after the second AZD1222 dose. The receptors stem from an adult who received the AZD1222 COVID-19 vaccine.

This rearrangement joins TRBV28 to TRBJ2-2, with 12 bases fitting TRBD2. The CDR3 contains 15 residues. V shed 6 bases, J shed 8 bases, and the junction held 7 bases outside the gene matches. From germline, CDR1 is MDHEN and CDR2 SYDVKM. The DNA for the CDR3 is TGTGCCAGCAGGACGGGACTAGCGGGCGCAGGGGAGCTGTTTTTT. Protein: CASRTGLAGAGELFF.

The V and J genes are TRBV6-2 or TRBV6-3 and TRBJ2-7; TRBD2 matches 10 bases. The CDR3 length is 14 residues. The germline gives CDR1 MNHEY, CDR2 SVGEGT. V was pared by 6 bases and J by 5 bases, with 7 bases of the junction left unmatched. The CDR3 loop reads CASSKAGGMNEQYF. The CDR3, as DNA: TGTGCCAGCAGCAAAGCGGGAGGGATGAACGAGCAGTACTTC.

The rearrangement joins TRBV7-2 to TRBJ2-3; 7 bases are shared with TRBD1. V lost 5 bases to trimming and J lost 4 bases; unmatched junction nucleotides: 9. This CDR3 has 15 amino acids. Germline CDR1 and CDR2: SGHTA and FQGNSA. The CDR3, as DNA: TGTGCCAGCAGCCACCGGGACAGAGTTCCAGATACGCAGTATTTT. This codes for CASSHRDRVPDTQYF. Supplemented by reference TRBV7-2 and TRBJ2-3, the full variable domain reads GAGVSQSPSNKVTEKGKDVELRCDPISGHTALYWYRQSLGQGLEFLIYFQGNSAPDKSGLPSDRFSAERTGGSVSTLTIQRTQQEDSAVYLCASSHRDRVPDTQYFGPGTRLTVL.

This rearrangement joins TRBV25-1 to TRBJ1-2; maybe TRBD1 (5 bases). Between the trimmed V and J ends, which lost 3 bases and 6 bases, there was a span of 11 bases. Germline V gene data show CDR1 as MGHDK and CDR2 as SYGVNS. This CDR3 is built from 13 residues. CDR3 region: CASSETSRDGYTF. DNA for the CDR3: TGTGCCAGCAGTGAGACCAGCAGGGATGGCTACACCTTC.

This chain links TRBV29-1 with TRBJ2-2, with 12 bases aligning to TRBD2. CDR1 and CDR2 (germline): SQVTM, ANQGSEA. V gave up 5 bases and J gave up 5 bases; unmatched junction bases: 6. The CDR3 length is 15 residues. The CDR3 DNA follows: TGCAGCGTTTTCTCCGGACTAGCGGGAACCGGGGAGCTGTTTTTT. It translates to CSVFSGLAGTGELFF.

V is TRBV6-5 and J is TRBJ1-2; no clear D gene. CDR3 length equals 13 residues. V was cut by 4 bases and J by 3 bases, with 9 bases left in between. Germline CDR1 is MNHEY and CDR2 is SVGAGI. The CDR3 is CASSLRWHYGYTF. CDR3 bases: TGTGCCAGCAGTTTAAGATGGCACTATGGCTACACCTTC.

This chain uses TRBV4-2 with TRBJ2-5; D is ambiguous. CDR1 LGHNA and CDR2 YNFKEQ come from the germline V gene. The CDR3 sequence is 15 residues long. Trimming left V 0 bases short and J 5 bases short, with 13 bases between. CDR3 sequence: CASSQDRSRVETQYF. The CDR3 DNA is TGTGCCAGCAGCCAAGACAGGTCTCGGGTGGAGACCCAGTACTTC.

The V and J genes are TRBV6-5 and TRBJ2-1; TRBD2 aligns across 10 bases. The germline V gene has CDR1 MNHEY and CDR2 SVGAGI. This CDR3 comprises 15 residues. V was clipped by 6 bases and J by 7 bases; unmatched bases: 9. In DNA form, the CDR3 reads TGTGCCAGCAGCAACGGGGGACTAGCGAGTAATGAGCAGTTCTTC. Protein: CASSNGGLASNEQFF.

The chain is built from TRBV13 and TRBJ1-5, with 11 bases that match TRBD1. From germline, CDR1 is PRHDT and CDR2 FYEKMQ (reference sequence). This CDR3 has 15 amino acids. Losses at the gene ends were 5 bases for V and 2 bases for J; bases not matched to a gene: 2. The chain's CDR3 is CASSKGQGGNQPQHF. The CDR3, as DNA: TGTGCCAGCAGCAAGGGACAGGGGGGCAATCAGCCCCAGCATTTT.

The chain carries TRBV4-3 and TRBJ2-2; D not certain. CDR3 length equals 16 residues. V was cut by 0 bases and J by 1 base, with 9 bases left in between. Germline-derived CDR1 and CDR2 are LGHNA and YSLEER. CDR3 in amino acids: CASSQESARNTGELFF. The DNA of the CDR3 is TGCGCCAGCAGCCAAGAAAGTGCGCGGAACACCGGGGAGCTGTTTTTT.

This chain connects TRBV7-9 to TRBJ2-7; no firm D call. The CDR3 runs 16 residues. Germline V gives CDR1 SEHNR, CDR2 FQNEAQ (reference sequence). Deletions cut 5 bases from V and 2 bases from J, with 19 bases between. The CDR3: CASSTQVPASTYEQYF. The CDR3 DNA sequence: TGTGCCAGCAGCACCCAGGTCCCGGCGAGTACCTACGAGCAGTACTTC. The full variable domain, completed using reference TRBV7-9 and TRBJ2-7, is DTGVSQNPRHKITKRGQNVTFRCDPISEHNRLYWYRQTLGQGPEFLTYFQNEAQLEKSRLLSDRFSAERPKGSFSTLEIQRTEQGDSAMYLCASSTQVPASTYEQYFGPGTRLTVT.

The genes are TRBV5-5 and TRBJ2-1, with no clear D. The V gene lost 0 bases and the J gene lost 9 bases, with 10 bases spanning the gap. Germline V gives CDR1 SGHKS, CDR2 YYEKEE (reference sequence). The CDR3 totals 13 residues. Here the CDR3 reads CASSLAAGIEQFF. The CDR3 DNA sequence: TGTGCCAGCAGCTTGGCGGCAGGAATTGAGCAGTTCTTC.

The rearrangement joins TRBV27 to TRBJ1-6, with D maybe TRBD1 (5 bases). The CDR3 runs 13 residues. The germline V gene has CDR1 MNHEY and CDR2 SMNVEV (reference sequence). V was shortened by 5 bases and J by 15 bases, with 17 bases between the two germline ends. CDR3 region: CASSVNRSGLLHF. CDR3 bases: TGTGCCAGCAGTGTTAACAGGTCAGGGCTCCTCCACTTT.

V is TRBV7-2 and J is TRBJ2-3; D is uncertain. Germline loops: CDR1 SGHTA, CDR2 FQGNSA. V was shortened by 3 bases and J by 5 bases, with 9 bases between the two germline ends. The CDR3 extends over 13 amino acids. The CDR3 nucleotides are TGTGCCAGCAGCTTCGGTACTGGAGATACGCAGTATTTT. This sequence encodes CASSFGTGDTQYF.

The genes are TRBV20-1 and TRBJ2-1, with D maybe TRBD2 (5 bases). The length of the CDR3 is 10 residues. V shed 3 bases and J shed 8 bases, with 5 bases lying between them. Germline lookup yields CDR1 DFQATT and CDR2 SNEGSKA (reference sequence). In DNA form, the CDR3 reads TGCAGTGCTAGGAGGGATGAGCAGTTCTTC. Protein product: CSARRDEQFF.

The rearrangement uses TRBV19 and TRBJ1-5; 12 bases align to TRBD1. The trim removed 3 bases at V and 2 bases at J, leaving 8 bases unmatched. Per the germline V gene, CDR1 is LNHDA and CDR2 is SQIVND (reference sequence). The CDR3 length is 18 residues. The CDR3 spells CASSIRDRGHIGNQPQHF. CDR3 sequence (DNA): TGTGCCAGTAGTATCCGGGACAGGGGGCATATTGGCAATCAGCCCCAGCATTTT.

This clone was seen a single time. The V call is TRBV27, the J call TRBJ2-2; 8 bases are shared with TRBD1. Losses at the gene ends were 6 bases for V and 6 bases for J; bases not matched to a gene: 12. The CDR3 extends over 16 amino acids. Germline assignment: CDR1 MNHEY and CDR2 SMNVEV (reference sequence). CDR3 bases: TGTGCCAGCAGCCGGGACAGGCTCGGATTCTCCGGGGAGCTGTTTTTT. Translated: CASSRDRLGFSGELFF.

The J gene is TRBJ2-5, the V gene TRBV15, with D unresolved. This CDR3 has 14 amino acids. From germline, CDR1 is LNHNV and CDR2 YYDKDF (reference sequence). Trimming left V 0 bases short and J 4 bases short, with 9 bases between. The CDR3 reads CATSRDHRAETQYF. In DNA form, the CDR3 reads TGTGCCACCAGCAGAGATCATAGGGCAGAGACCCAGTACTTC.

V is TRBV3-1 (or the pseudogene TRBV3-2) and J is TRBJ1-2; tentatively, D is TRBD1 (5 bases). Germline CDR1 LGHDT, CDR2 YNNKEL (reference sequence). This CDR3 has 15 residues. V was pared by 1 base and J by 4 bases, with 13 bases between. The CDR3 region has the DNA TGTGCCAGCAGCCAAGGGGGGGTTAGGAGCTATGGCTACACCTTC. The encoded protein is CASSQGGVRSYGYTF.

This sequence joins TRBV30 and TRBJ1-1; 9 nucleotides line up with TRBD1. The CDR3 extends over 15 amino acids. The ends lost 3 bases at V and 1 base at J; junction bases unmatched: 6. Germline V gene lookup returns CDR1 GTSNPN and CDR2 SVGIG (reference sequence). The CDR3 nucleotides are TGTGCCTGGAGACACCGGGACAGGGAGAACACTGAAGCTTTCTTT. Amino acids: CAWRHRDRENTEAFF.

The chain combines TRBV11-3 with TRBJ1-4, with D maybe TRBD1 (5 bases). CDR3 length: 14 amino acids. The V end lost 5 bases, the J end lost 0 bases, and 7 bases lay between the germline ends. The germline gives CDR1 SGHNT, CDR2 YENEEA. CDR3 nucleotide sequence: TGTGCCAGCAGCCGGGGGGCAACTAATGAAAAACTGTTTTTT. It is translated as CASSRGATNEKLFF.

The chain has TRBV29-1 and TRBJ2-1; perhaps TRBD1 as D (5 bases). Per germline, CDR1 SQVTM and CDR2 ANQGSEA. Trimming pared 4 bases from V and 0 bases from J, leaving 13 bases between. This CDR3 has 15 residues. This chain's CDR3 is CSVVGAGYSYNEQFF. In DNA, the CDR3 is TGCAGCGTTGTTGGGGCCGGATACTCCTACAATGAGCAGTTCTTC.

V is TRBV27 and J is TRBJ2-2, with 8 nucleotides matching TRBD2. Germline V CDR1 and CDR2: MNHEY, SMNVEV (reference sequence). The V gene end was trimmed by 8 bases and the J gene end by 3 bases; junction bases not matched to a gene: 11. This CDR3 is built from 16 residues. The CDR3 DNA reads TGTGCCAGCTGTAAATTCGGGGGGGCGGACACCGGGGAGCTGTTTTTT. Its protein product is CASCKFGGADTGELFF.

This clone was counted a single time. V is TRBV2 and J is TRBJ2-1; 12 nucleotides line up with TRBD2. J was trimmed by 9 bases and V by 5 bases; bases with no gene match: 8. CDR1 is SNHLY, CDR2 FYNNEI, per germline. The CDR3 has 15 amino acids. As DNA, the CDR3 is TGTGCCAGCAGTCGACTAGCGGGAGTCCGGGTTGAGCAGTTCTTC. This translates into CASSRLAGVRVEQFF.

The chain combines TRBV11-1 with TRBJ2-6, with D uncertain. The germline CDR1 and CDR2 sequences are SGHAT and FQDESV (reference sequence). The germline V and J ends were trimmed by 1 base and 0 bases, with 4 bases remaining between them. This CDR3 is 15 amino acids long. CDR3 in amino acids: CASSLVVSGANVLTF. The CDR3 DNA follows: TGTGCCAGCAGCTTAGTGGTCTCTGGGGCCAACGTCCTGACTTTC. The variable domain in full, with the rest retrieved from reference TRBV11-1 and TRBJ2-6, is EAEVAQSPRYKITEKSQAVAFWCDPISGHATLYWYRQILGQGPELLVQFQDESVVDDSQLPKDRFSAERLKGVDSTLKIQPAELGDSAMYLCASSLVVSGANVLTFGAGSRLTVL.

The rearrangement joins TRBV5-1 to TRBJ1-1; the D gene is possibly TRBD1 (6 bases). The V end was cut by 3 bases, the J end by 8 bases, with 14 bases between. The CDR3 is 13 amino acids. Germline V CDR1 and CDR2: SGHRS, YFSETQ. CDR3 protein: CASSSQGGSEAFF. The CDR3 region has the DNA TGCGCCAGCAGCTCACAGGGAGGCAGCGAAGCTTTCTTT.